This TCR beta chain appears in the sequencing data of a study of blood T cell repertoires in COVID-19. There are a few counts of this clone. CDR1 and CDR2 from the germline V gene are MNHEY and SVGAGI. The CDR3 sequence is 13 residues long. With 5 bases removed from V and 5 bases from J, the gap between germline ends came to 12 bases. TCRdb's copy holds only in-frame clones and misses some; the assay was immunoSEQ multiplex PCR. The sample shows about 59,000 clones, more than 60% of them seen only once. This chain joins TRBV6-5 and TRBJ2-5, with D perhaps matching TRBD2 (6 bases). This clonotype originated in a woman in her 70s with acute or convalescent COVID-19. The sequenced material came from peripheral blood. The CDR3 here is CASSPWGRETQYF. DNA of the CDR3: TGTGCCAGCAGTCCGTGGGGGAGGGAGACCCAGTACTTC.